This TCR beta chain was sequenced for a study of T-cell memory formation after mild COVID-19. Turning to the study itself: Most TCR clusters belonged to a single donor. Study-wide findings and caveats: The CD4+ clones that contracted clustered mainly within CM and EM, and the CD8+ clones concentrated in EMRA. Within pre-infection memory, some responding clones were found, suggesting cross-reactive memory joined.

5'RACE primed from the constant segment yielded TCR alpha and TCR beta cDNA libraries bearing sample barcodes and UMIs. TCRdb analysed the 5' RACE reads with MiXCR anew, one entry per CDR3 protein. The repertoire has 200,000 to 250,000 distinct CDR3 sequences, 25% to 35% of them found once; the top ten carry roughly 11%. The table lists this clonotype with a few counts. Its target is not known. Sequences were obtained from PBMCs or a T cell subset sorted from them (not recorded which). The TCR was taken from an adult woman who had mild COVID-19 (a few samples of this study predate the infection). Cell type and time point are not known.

The CDR3 sequence: CASSLLAGENTEAFF. The CDR3 nucleotides are TGTGCCAGCAGCTTACTGGCAGGTGAGAACACTGAAGCTTTCTTT. The chain combines TRBV7-9 with TRBJ1-1; D gene uncertain. CDR1 is SEHNR and CDR2 is FQNEAQ in the germline V gene (reference sequence). Trimming took 2 bases from V and 1 from J, leaving 11 bases between them. The CDR3 is made up of 15 amino acids.